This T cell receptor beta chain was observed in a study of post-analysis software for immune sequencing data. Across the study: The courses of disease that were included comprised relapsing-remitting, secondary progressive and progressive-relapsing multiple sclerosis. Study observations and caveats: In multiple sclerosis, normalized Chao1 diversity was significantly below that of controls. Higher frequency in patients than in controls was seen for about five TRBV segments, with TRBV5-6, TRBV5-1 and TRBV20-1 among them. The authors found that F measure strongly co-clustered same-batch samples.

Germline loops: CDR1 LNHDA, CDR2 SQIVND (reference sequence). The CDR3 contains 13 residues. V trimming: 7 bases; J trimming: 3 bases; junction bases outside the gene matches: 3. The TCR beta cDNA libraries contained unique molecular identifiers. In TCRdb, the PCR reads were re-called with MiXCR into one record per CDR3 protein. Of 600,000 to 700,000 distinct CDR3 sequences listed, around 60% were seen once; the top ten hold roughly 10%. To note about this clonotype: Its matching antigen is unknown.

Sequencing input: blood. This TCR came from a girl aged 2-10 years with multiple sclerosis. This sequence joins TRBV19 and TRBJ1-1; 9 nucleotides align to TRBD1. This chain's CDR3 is CASKDRGDTEAFF. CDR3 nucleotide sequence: TGTGCCAGTAAAGACAGGGGGGACACTGAAGCTTTCTTT.